Presented here are 17 T cell receptor beta chains from one specimen sequenced in a study of cytomegalovirus exposure and HLA in healthy donors. Use of 60 Vbeta and 13 Jbeta primers characterized the PCR. Assay used: immunoSEQ multiplex PCR; TCRdb lists only in-frame clones, some missing. The sample lists about 83,000 clones, about 78% occurring once. The source material was PBMCs. These receptors came from a man between 18 and 35 years old in good health and CMV-seropositive.

The rearrangement joins TRBV4-1 to TRBJ2-2; 9 nucleotides match TRBD2. Trimming removed 0 bases from V and 3 bases from J; junction bases left unmatched: 5. The V gene's germline CDR1 is MGHRA and CDR2 YSYEKL. The CDR3 extends over 17 amino acids. The CDR3 loop is CASSQEGREGHTGELFF. In nucleotides, the CDR3 is TGCGCCAGCAGCCAAGAAGGGCGGGAGGGCCACACCGGGGAGCTGTTTTTT.

J is TRBJ2-1 and V is TRBV19, with 9 bases aligning to TRBD2. V was pared by 1 base and J by 7 bases, with 20 bases of the junction left unmatched. Germline values: CDR1 LNHDA, CDR2 SQIVND (reference sequence). The CDR3 totals 20 residues. In nucleotides, the CDR3 is TGTGCCAGTAGTATAGTGGCCCCGAACCGACTAGCGGTCTTTAGGAATGAGCAGTTCTTC. Translating gives CASSIVAPNRLAVFRNEQFF. Together with reference TRBV19 and TRBJ2-1, the CDR3 gives the full variable domain: DGGITQSPKYLFRKEGQNVTLSCEQNLNHDAMYWYRQDPGQGLRLIYYSQIVNDFQKGDIAEGYSVSREKKESFPLTVTSAQKNPTAFYLCASSIVAPNRLAVFRNEQFFGPGTRLTVL.

The chain uses TRBV7-2 and TRBJ2-5; TRBD2 matches 9 bases. CDR3 length: 16 amino acids. Germline CDR1 and CDR2: SGHTA and FQGNSA. The trim removed 1 base at V and 6 bases at J, leaving 9 bases unmatched. CDR3 residues: CASSLGGPGLAKTQYF. In DNA form, the CDR3 reads TGTGCCAGCAGCTTAGGAGGCCCGGGACTAGCAAAGACCCAGTACTTC. Combining the CDR3 with reference TRBV7-2 and TRBJ2-5 gives the whole variable domain GAGVSQSPSNKVTEKGKDVELRCDPISGHTALYWYRQSLGQGLEFLIYFQGNSAPDKSGLPSDRFSAERTGGSVSTLTIQRTQQEDSAVYLCASSLGGPGLAKTQYFGPGTRLLVL.

This chain joins TRBV5-1 and TRBJ1-1; 8 nucleotides agree with TRBD1. Germline V lookup: CDR1 SGHRS, CDR2 YFSETQ. V trimming: 4 bases; J trimming: 1 base; junction bases outside the gene matches: 6. This CDR3 spans 15 amino acids. The CDR3 sequence: CASSHWDRRNTEAFF. The CDR3 coding sequence is TGCGCCAGCAGCCACTGGGACAGGCGGAACACTGAAGCTTTCTTT.

CDR3 nucleotides: TGCGCCAGCAGCCGAGTAAATGATGAGCAGTTCTTC. This gives the protein CASSRVNDEQFF. This chain links TRBV4-1 with TRBJ2-1; D gene uncertain. This CDR3 has 12 residues. Germline-derived CDR1 and CDR2 are MGHRA and YSYEKL. Trimming cost V 4 bases and J 8 bases, with 9 bases left between them.

This chain uses TRBV6-5 with TRBJ2-1; TRBD2 matches 7 bases. Germline V gene lookup returns CDR1 MNHEY and CDR2 SVGAGI. The CDR3 has 13 residues. V dropped 6 bases and J dropped 7; count of bases not matched to a gene: 6. DNA for the CDR3: TGTGCCAGCAGCTTTGCGGGAGTGAATGAGCAGTTCTTC. Translation gives CASSFAGVNEQFF.

CDR3 residues: CATSREQTYEQYF. The CDR3 DNA sequence: TGTGCCACCAGCAGAGAACAGACCTACGAGCAGTACTTC. The V call is TRBV15, the J call TRBJ2-7; no firm D call. Germline V gene data show CDR1 as LNHNV and CDR2 as YYDKDF (reference sequence). This CDR3 is 13 amino acids long. The V and J ends lost 0 bases and 2 bases respectively, with 5 bases between them.

J is TRBJ2-3 and V is TRBV7-9; unclear D gene. Germline V lookup: CDR1 SEHNR, CDR2 FQNEAQ (reference sequence). V shed 4 bases and J shed 3 bases, with 14 bases lying between them. This CDR3 has 15 amino acids. CDR3 residues: CASSSYSEATDTQYF. The CDR3 DNA reads as TGTGCCAGCAGCTCGTACTCCGAGGCGACAGATACGCAGTATTTT.

This clone was seen a single time. The V call is TRBV19, the J call TRBJ2-7; D is uncertain. Trimming pared 5 bases from V and 2 bases from J, leaving 10 bases between. Germline-derived CDR1 and CDR2 are LNHDA and SQIVND (reference sequence). CDR3 length: 13 residues. The CDR3, as DNA: TGTGCCAGTAGTTATGCGTCTACCTACGAGCAGTACTTC. Protein sequence: CASSYASTYEQYF.

The V gene is TRBV20-1, the J gene TRBJ1-2; D is unresolved. Per the germline V gene, CDR1 is DFQATT and CDR2 is SNEGSKA (reference sequence). Trimming left V 5 bases short and J 4 bases short, with 2 bases between. The CDR3 totals 9 residues. The CDR3 DNA reads as TGCAGTGCTCTCTATGGCTACACCTTC. It codes for CSALYGYTF.

The chain recombines TRBV10-2 with TRBJ1-1; no definite D call. Germline values: CDR1 WSHSY, CDR2 SAAADI. Between the trimmed V and J ends, which lost 6 bases and 1 base, there was a span of 18 bases. CDR3 length: 16 amino acids. For the CDR3, the DNA is TGCGCCAGCAGCAAACTCCAAGGGCGGGCGAACACTGAAGCTTTCTTT. Translation gives CASSKLQGRANTEAFF.

The chain carries TRBV6-5 and TRBJ2-1, with D possibly TRBD1 on 6 matching bases. Germline V gene data show CDR1 as MNHEY and CDR2 as SVGAGI. This CDR3 spans 16 amino acids. V lost 2 bases to trimming and J lost 4 bases, with 15 bases between them. CDR3 DNA sequence: TGTGCCAGCAGTTACGTCCAGGGGCCGGGGTACAATGAGCAGTTCTTC. Its protein product is CASSYVQGPGYNEQFF.

The rearrangement links TRBV6-1 to TRBJ2-3, with a tentative D call TRBD1 (6 bases). V lost 7 bases to trimming and J lost 6 bases, with 17 bases between them. CDR3 length: 14 amino acids. The germline V gene encodes CDR1 MNHNS and CDR2 SASEGT. The CDR3 protein is CASTPWVQGDTQYF. The CDR3 DNA is TGTGCCAGCACGCCATGGGTCCAGGGGGATACGCAGTATTTT.

This clone showed up just a few times. J is TRBJ1-1 and V is TRBV2, with D unresolved. This CDR3 has 16 amino acids. Germline assignment: CDR1 SNHLY and CDR2 FYNNEI. The ends were cut back, 2 bases at V and 0 bases at J, with 13 bases in the middle. Here the CDR3 DNA reads TGTGCCAGCAGTGAACCCCCTAGGTGGGTGAACACTGAAGCTTTCTTT. Translating it yields CASSEPPRWVNTEAFF.

V gene TRBV19 combines with J gene TRBJ2-7; D not resolved. V gave up 4 bases and J gave up 6 bases, with 16 bases separating them. From germline, CDR1 is LNHDA and CDR2 SQIVND (reference sequence). CDR3 length equals 14 residues. The CDR3 bases are TGTGCCAGTAGTACCCTCGCCCCCCGCGGCGAGCAGTACTTC. This codes for CASSTLAPRGEQYF.

Only one count was recorded for this clone. The chain has TRBV5-4 and TRBJ2-7, with D possibly matching TRBD2 (6 bases). CDR1 and CDR2 (germline): SGHNT, YYREEE (reference sequence). The CDR3 has 13 amino acids. Trimming left V 1 base short and J 5 bases short, with 10 bases between. The CDR3 DNA is TGTGCCAGCAGCTTGTTGGGGGGAGACGAGCAGTACTTC. Translated, it gives CASSLLGGDEQYF. Combining the CDR3 with reference TRBV5-4 and TRBJ2-7 gives the whole variable domain ETGVTQSPTHLIKTRGQQVTLRCSSQSGHNTVSWYQQALGQGPQFIFQYYREEENGRGNFPPRFSGLQFPNYSSELNVNALELDDSALYLCASSLLGGDEQYFGPGTRLTVT.

The chain combines TRBV6-5 with TRBJ1-5; 11 nucleotides match TRBD1. V was clipped by 5 bases and J by 4 bases; unmatched bases: 4. CDR3 size: 15 residues. Germline CDR1 reads MNHEY; CDR2 reads SVGAGI. CDR3 DNA sequence: TGTGCCAGCAGTGGACAGGGGGCGCGTAATCAGCCCCAGCATTTT. This gives the protein CASSGQGARNQPQHF.